The 2 T cell receptor beta chains reported below all come from one sample, sequenced in a study of CD8 T cells in Susac syndrome. Random hexamers were used to reverse transcribe an amount of about 0.45 to 1 ug RNA. Each CDR3 protein gets one entry after TCRdb re-called the immunoSEQ multiplex PCR reads with MiXCR. The sample records around 180,000 distinct CDR3 sequences, approximately 94% being singletons. The sequenced sample was CD4+ T cells from PBMCs. The receptor set was obtained from a human donor with Susac syndrome.

J is TRBJ2-2 and V is TRBV7-8; D is undetermined. Looked up from germline, CDR1 is SGHVS and CDR2 is FQNEAQ. V lost 4 bases and J lost 0, with 6 bases in between. The CDR3 totals 14 residues. The CDR3 spells CASSSLTNTGELFF. As DNA, the CDR3 is TGTGCCAGCAGCTCATTAACGAACACCGGGGAGCTGTTTTTT.

The chain recombines TRBV5-1 with TRBJ2-1, with 14 nucleotides matching TRBD2. Looked up from germline, CDR1 is SGHRS and CDR2 is YFSETQ. The CDR3 loop spans 14 amino acids. V was pared by 7 bases and J by 5 bases, with 2 bases of the junction left unmatched. CDR3 sequence (DNA): TGCGCCAGCGGGGGACTAGCGGGGGACAATGAGCAGTTCTTC. Translation gives CASGGLAGDNEQFF.